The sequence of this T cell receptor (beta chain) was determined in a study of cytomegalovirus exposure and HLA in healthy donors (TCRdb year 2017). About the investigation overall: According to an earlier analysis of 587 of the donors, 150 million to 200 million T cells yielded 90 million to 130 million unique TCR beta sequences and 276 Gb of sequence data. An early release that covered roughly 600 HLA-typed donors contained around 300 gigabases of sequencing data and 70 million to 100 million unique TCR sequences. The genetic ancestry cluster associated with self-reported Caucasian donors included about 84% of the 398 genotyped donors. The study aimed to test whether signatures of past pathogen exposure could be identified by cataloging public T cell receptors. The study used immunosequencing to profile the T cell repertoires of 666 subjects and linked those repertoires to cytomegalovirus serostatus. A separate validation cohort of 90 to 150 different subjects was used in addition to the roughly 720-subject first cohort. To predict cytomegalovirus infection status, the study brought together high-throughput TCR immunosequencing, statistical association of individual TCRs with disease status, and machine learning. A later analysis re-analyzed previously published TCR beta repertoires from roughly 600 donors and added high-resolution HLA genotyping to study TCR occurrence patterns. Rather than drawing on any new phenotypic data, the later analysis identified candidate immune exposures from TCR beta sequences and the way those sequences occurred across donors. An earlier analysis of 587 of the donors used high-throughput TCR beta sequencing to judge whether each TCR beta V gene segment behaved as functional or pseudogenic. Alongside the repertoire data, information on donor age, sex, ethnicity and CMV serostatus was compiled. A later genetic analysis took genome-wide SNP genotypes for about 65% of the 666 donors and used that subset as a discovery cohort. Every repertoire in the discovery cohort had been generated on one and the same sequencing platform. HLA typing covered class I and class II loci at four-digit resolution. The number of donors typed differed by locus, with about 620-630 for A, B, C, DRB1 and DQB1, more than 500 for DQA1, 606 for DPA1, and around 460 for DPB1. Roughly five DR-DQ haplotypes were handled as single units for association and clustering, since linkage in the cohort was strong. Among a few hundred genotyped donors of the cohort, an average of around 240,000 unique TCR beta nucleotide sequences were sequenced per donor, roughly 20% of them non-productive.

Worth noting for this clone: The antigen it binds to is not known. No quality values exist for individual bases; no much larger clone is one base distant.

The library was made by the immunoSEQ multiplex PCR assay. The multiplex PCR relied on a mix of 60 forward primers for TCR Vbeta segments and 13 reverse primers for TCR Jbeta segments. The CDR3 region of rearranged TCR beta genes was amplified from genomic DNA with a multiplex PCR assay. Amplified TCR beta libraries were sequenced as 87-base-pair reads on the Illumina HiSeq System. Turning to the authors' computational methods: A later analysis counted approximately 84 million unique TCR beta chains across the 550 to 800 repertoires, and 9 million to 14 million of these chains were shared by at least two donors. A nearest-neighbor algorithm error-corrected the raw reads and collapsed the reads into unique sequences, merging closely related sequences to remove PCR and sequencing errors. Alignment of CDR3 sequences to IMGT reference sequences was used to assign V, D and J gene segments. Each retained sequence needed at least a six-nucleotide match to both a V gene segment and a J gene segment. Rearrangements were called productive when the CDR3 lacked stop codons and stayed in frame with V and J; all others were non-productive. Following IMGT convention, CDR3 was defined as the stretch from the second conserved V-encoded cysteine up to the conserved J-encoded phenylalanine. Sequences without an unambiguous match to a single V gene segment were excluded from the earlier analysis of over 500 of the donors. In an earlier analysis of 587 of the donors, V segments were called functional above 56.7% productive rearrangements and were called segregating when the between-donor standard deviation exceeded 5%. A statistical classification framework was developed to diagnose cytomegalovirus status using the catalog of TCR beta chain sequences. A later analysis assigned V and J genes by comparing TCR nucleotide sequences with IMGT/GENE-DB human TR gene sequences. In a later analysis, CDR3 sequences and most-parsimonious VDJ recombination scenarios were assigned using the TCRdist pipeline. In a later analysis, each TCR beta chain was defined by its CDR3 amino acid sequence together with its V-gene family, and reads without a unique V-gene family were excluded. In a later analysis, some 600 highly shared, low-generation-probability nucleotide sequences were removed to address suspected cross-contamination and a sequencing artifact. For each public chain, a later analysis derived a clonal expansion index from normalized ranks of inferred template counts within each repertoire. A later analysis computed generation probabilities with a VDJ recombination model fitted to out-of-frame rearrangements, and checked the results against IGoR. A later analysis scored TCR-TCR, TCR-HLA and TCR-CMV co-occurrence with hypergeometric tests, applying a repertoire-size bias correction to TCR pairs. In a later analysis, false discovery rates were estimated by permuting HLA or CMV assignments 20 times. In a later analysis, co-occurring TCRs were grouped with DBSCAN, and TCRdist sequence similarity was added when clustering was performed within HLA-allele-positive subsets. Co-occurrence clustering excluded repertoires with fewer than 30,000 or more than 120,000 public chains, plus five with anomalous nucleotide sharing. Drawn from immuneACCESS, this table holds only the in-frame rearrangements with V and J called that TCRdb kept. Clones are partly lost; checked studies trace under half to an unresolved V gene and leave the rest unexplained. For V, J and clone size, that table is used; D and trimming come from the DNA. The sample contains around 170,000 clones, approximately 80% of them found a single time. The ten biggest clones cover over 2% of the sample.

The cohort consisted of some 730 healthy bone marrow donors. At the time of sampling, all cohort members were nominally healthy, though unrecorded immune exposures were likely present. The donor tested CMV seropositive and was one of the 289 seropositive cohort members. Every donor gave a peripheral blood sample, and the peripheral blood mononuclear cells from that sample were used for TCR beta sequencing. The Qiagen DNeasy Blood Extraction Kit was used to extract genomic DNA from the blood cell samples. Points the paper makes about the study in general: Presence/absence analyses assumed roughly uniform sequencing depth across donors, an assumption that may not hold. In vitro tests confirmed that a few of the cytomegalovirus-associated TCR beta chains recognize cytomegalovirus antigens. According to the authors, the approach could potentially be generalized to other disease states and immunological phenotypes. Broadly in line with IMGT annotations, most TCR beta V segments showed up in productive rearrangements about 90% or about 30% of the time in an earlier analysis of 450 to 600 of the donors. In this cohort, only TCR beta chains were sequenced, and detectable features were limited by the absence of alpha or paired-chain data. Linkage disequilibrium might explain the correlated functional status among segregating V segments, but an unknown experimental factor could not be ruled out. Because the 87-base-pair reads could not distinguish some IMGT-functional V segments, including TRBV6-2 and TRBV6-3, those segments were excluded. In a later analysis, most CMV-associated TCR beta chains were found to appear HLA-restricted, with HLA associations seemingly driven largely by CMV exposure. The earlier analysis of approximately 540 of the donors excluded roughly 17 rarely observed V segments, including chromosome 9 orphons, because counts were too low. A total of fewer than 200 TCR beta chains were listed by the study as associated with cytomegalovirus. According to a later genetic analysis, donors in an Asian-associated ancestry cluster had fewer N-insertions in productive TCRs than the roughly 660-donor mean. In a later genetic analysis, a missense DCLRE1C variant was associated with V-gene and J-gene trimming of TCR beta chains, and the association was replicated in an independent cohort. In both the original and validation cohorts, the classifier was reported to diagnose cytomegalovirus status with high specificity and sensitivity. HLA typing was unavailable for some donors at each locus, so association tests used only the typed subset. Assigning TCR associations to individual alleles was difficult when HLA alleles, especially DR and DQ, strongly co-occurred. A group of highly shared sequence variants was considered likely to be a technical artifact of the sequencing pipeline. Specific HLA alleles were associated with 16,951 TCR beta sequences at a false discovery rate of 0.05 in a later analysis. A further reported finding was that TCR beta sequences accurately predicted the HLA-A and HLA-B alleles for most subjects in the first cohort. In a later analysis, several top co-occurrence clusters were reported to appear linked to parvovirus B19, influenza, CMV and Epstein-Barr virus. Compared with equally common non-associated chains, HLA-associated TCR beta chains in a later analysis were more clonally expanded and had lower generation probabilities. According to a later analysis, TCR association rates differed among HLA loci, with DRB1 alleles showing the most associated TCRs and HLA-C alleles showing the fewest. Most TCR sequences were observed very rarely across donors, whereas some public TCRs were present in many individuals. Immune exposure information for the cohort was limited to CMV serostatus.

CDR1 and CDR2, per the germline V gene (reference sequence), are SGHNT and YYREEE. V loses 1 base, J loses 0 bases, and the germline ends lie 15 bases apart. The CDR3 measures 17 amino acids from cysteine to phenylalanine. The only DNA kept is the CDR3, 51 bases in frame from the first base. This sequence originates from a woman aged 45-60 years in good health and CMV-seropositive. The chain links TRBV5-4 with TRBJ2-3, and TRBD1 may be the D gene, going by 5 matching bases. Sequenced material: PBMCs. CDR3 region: CASSLSLTATSTDTQYF. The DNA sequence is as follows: TGTGCCAGCAGCTTGAGCCTGACAGCAACTAGCACAGATACGCAGTATTTT.